The clone carrying this T cell receptor beta chain was picked up many times. The cDNA came from 5'RACE, which used 10-nucleotide random UMIs. TCRdb analysed the 5' RACE reads with MiXCR anew, one entry per CDR3 protein. The sample shows roughly 70,000 distinct CDR3 sequences, 5.2% of them seen only once. This sample stems from a study of neurological immune-mediated disorders. Trimming took 5 bases from V and 0 from J, leaving 16 bases between them. CDR3 size: 16 residues. Unsorted libraries were prepared from 2 million PBMCs that had been stored at -80 C. The genes are TRBV12-3 or TRBV12-4 and TRBJ1-2; D remains unclear. What was sequenced was PBMCs. This TCR came from a woman in her 30s with multiple sclerosis. The chain's CDR3 is CASSELLQRPNYGYTF. The CDR3 DNA is TGTGCCAGCAGTGAGTTACTTCAGAGACCTAACTATGGCTACACCTTC.